These 30 T cell receptor beta chains originate from one sample sequenced in a study of blood T cell repertoires in COVID-19. Libraries were prepared by immunoSEQ multiplex PCR; TCRdb keeps only in-frame clonotypes and omits some of them. The sample has 60,000 or so clones, around 77% seen once. Sequencing was performed on peripheral blood. The receptor source for this set is a man aged 55 to 69 with acute or convalescent COVID-19.

CDR3 coding DNA: TGTGCCAGCAGTTTGGGCGGGGGGATTCTCAATGAGCAGTTCTTC. This sequence encodes CASSLGGGILNEQFF. The V gene is TRBV27, the J gene TRBJ2-1; 8 bases agree with TRBD2. Germline CDR1 is MNHEY and CDR2 is SMNVEV (reference sequence). After removal of 3 bases from V and 6 bases from J, the junction contained 7 bases not matched to a gene. This CDR3 has 15 residues.

The rearrangement links TRBV7-9 to TRBJ2-3; tentatively, D is TRBD2 (6 bases). CDR1 is SEHNR, CDR2 FQNEAQ, per germline (reference sequence). This CDR3 spans 14 amino acids. V was shortened by 6 bases and J by 7 bases, with 17 bases between the two germline ends. CDR3 in DNA: TGTGCCAGCAGTTTCGGGGGACCTGGGAATACGCAGTATTTT. This translates into CASSFGGPGNTQYF.

The table lists this clone with a few counts. The chain links TRBV9 to TRBJ2-2; tentative D call: TRBD1 (6 bases). Trimming stripped 0 bases from V and 6 bases from J, with 12 bases between. The CDR3 sequence is 15 residues long. Germline-derived CDR1 and CDR2 are SGDLS and YYNGEE. Written as DNA, the CDR3 is TGTGCCAGCAGCGTAGGACAGGTCGGGGCCGGGGAGCTGTTTTTT. It is translated as CASSVGQVGAGELFF.

The rearrangement joins TRBV11-2 to TRBJ1-3, with unresolved D. Trimming pared 3 bases from V and 2 bases from J, leaving 11 bases between. From germline, CDR1 is SGHAT and CDR2 FQNNGV. This CDR3 is built from 15 residues. CDR3: CASSFAVSPGNTIYF. Here the CDR3 DNA reads TGTGCCAGCAGCTTTGCCGTGAGTCCTGGAAACACCATATATTTT.

V usage is TRBV2 and J usage is TRBJ1-2; 8 bases are shared with TRBD1. CDR3 size: 15 residues. J gave up 1 base and V 7 bases, and 8 bases lay outside the gene matches. CDR1 SNHLY and CDR2 FYNNEI come from the germline V gene. The CDR3 loop is CASIQTTGGNYGYTF. CDR3 nucleotide sequence: TGTGCCAGCATCCAGACTACAGGGGGTAACTATGGCTACACCTTC.

J is TRBJ1-4 and V is TRBV5-1, with D possibly matching TRBD1 (6 bases). V was cut by 4 bases and J by 8 bases, with 15 bases left in between. The CDR3 has 14 residues. Germline V gives CDR1 SGHRS, CDR2 YFSETQ. As DNA, the CDR3 is TGCGCCAGCAGCACCAGGGGAGAGGGGGAAAAACTGTTTTTT. It is translated as CASSTRGEGEKLFF.

This chain uses TRBV5-1 with TRBJ1-2, with TRBD1 matching over 8 bases. The V and J ends lost 0 bases and 7 bases, in that order; junction bases with no gene match: 2. Germline V lookup: CDR1 SGHRS, CDR2 YFSETQ. This CDR3 spans 13 amino acids. CDR3 bases: TGCGCCAGCAGCTTGGAACAGGGGGTTGGCTACACCTTC. It encodes CASSLEQGVGYTF.

V usage is TRBV5-1 and J usage is TRBJ2-3, with TRBD2 as a possible D gene (5 bases). CDR3 length: 14 amino acids. Germline V CDR1 and CDR2: SGHRS, YFSETQ. V shed 0 bases and J shed 6 bases, with 11 bases lying between them. Written as DNA, the CDR3 is TGCGCCAGCAGCTTGGCCATTTCGGGGGATACGCAGTATTTT. Translating it yields CASSLAISGDTQYF.

The rearrangement links TRBV18 to TRBJ2-3, with 12 bases fitting TRBD2. Germline assignment: CDR1 KGHSH and CDR2 LQKENI. V was pared by 9 bases and J by 6 bases, with 16 bases of the junction left unmatched. The length of the CDR3 is 17 residues. CDR3 DNA sequence: TGTGCCAGTTACGGACTAGCGGGGCCTGAACATCATGATACGCAGTATTTT. The encoded protein is CASYGLAGPEHHDTQYF.

The chain has TRBV6-6 and TRBJ1-2, with no clear D. The CDR3 has 12 residues. Trimming pared 6 bases from V and 8 bases from J, leaving 13 bases between. Germline lookup yields CDR1 MNHNY and CDR2 SVGAGI (reference sequence). The CDR3 region is CASRLQDGGYTF. The CDR3, as DNA: TGTGCCAGCAGGCTCCAGGATGGGGGCTACACCTTC.

This chain connects TRBV11-2 to TRBJ1-6; 7 bases fit TRBD1. CDR3 length: 15 amino acids. V shed 4 bases and J 8 bases; nucleotides not matched to a gene: 8. CDR1 and CDR2 from the germline V gene are SGHAT and FQNNGV. DNA for the CDR3: TGTGCCAGCAGCTACGGGACAGCAACTTATTCACCCCTCCACTTT. It translates to CASSYGTATYSPLHF.

V usage is TRBV5-1 and J usage is TRBJ1-1; 7 positions match TRBD1. This CDR3 is 16 amino acids long. The J segment lost 3 bases and the V segment lost 4 bases, leaving 12 bases of the junction unmatched. Germline CDR1 SGHRS, CDR2 YFSETQ. The CDR3 region is CASSLRPQGGDTEAFF. The CDR3 region has the DNA TGCGCCAGCAGCCTGAGGCCGCAGGGGGGTGACACTGAAGCTTTCTTT.

The chain recombines TRBV30 with TRBJ1-1; possible D gene TRBD1, 6 bases. The CDR3 runs to 13 residues. From germline, CDR1 is GTSNPN and CDR2 SVGIG (reference sequence). The CDR3 is CAGAGQWGTEAFF. The CDR3 DNA follows: TGTGCGGGGGCCGGACAGTGGGGTACTGAAGCTTTCTTT.

Only a few counts were recorded for this clone. The chain recombines TRBV18 with TRBJ1-6; D unresolved. The V end was cut by 2 bases, the J end by 11 bases, with 10 bases between. The V gene's germline CDR1 is KGHSH and CDR2 LQKENI. This CDR3 contains 13 residues. CDR3 sequence: CASSPNSETPLHF. In nucleotides, the CDR3 is TGTGCCAGCTCACCAAACAGTGAAACACCCCTCCACTTT.

This clone came up a few times. CDR3 DNA: TGTGCCAGTACCCCCTTCGGCGGGGGGGCATGGGAGACCCAGTACTTC. It specifies CASTPFGGGAWETQYF. The chain recombines TRBV19 with TRBJ2-5; 9 nucleotides line up with TRBD2. V shed 7 bases, J shed 5 bases, and the junction held 14 bases outside the gene matches. The CDR3 has 16 amino acids. Germline V CDR1 and CDR2: LNHDA, SQIVND (reference sequence).

J is TRBJ2-5 and V is TRBV2; 11 bases match TRBD1. V lost 8 bases to trimming and J lost 7 bases; unmatched junction nucleotides: 3. Germline V lookup: CDR1 SNHLY, CDR2 FYNNEI. The CDR3 is 12 residues long. The CDR3: CASRDRGGTQYF. CDR3 nucleotide sequence: TGTGCCAGCCGGGACAGGGGGGGGACCCAGTACTTC.

V and J are TRBV18 and TRBJ1-1, with D perhaps matching TRBD1 (5 bases). Germline CDR1 KGHSH, CDR2 LQKENI. V lost 2 bases and J 6 bases, leaving 19 bases between the germline ends. CDR3 size: 16 residues. The CDR3 sequence: CASSPGMKGWLAEAFF. The CDR3 DNA sequence: TGTGCCAGCTCACCAGGCATGAAGGGGTGGCTCGCTGAAGCTTTCTTT. Full variable domain (outside the CDR3, taken from reference TRBV18 and TRBJ1-1): NAGVMQNPRHLVRRRGQEARLRCSPMKGHSHVYWYRQLPEEGLKFMVYLQKENIIDESGMPKERFSAEFPKEGPSILRIQQVVRGDSAAYFCASSPGMKGWLAEAFFGQGTRLTVV.

V usage is TRBV5-1 and J usage is TRBJ2-3, with a weak D call TRBD2 (5 bases). This CDR3 spans 15 amino acids. Germline V gives CDR1 SGHRS, CDR2 YFSETQ. V was trimmed by 0 bases and J by 0 bases, leaving 8 bases between them. CDR3 sequence: CASSLVRGSTDTQYF. In DNA, the CDR3 is TGCGCCAGCAGCTTGGTTCGGGGTAGCACAGATACGCAGTATTTT.

The rearrangement joins TRBV9 to TRBJ2-7; TRBD1 agrees at 9 bases. The CDR3 consists of 16 residues. Germline V gene lookup returns CDR1 SGDLS and CDR2 YYNGEE. Germline trimming cut 1 base from V and 4 bases from J; bases unmatched to any gene: 9. Written as DNA, the CDR3 is TGTGCCAGCAGCGTAACAGGGGGCCAACCTTGGTACGAGCAGTACTTC. Protein sequence: CASSVTGGQPWYEQYF.

The rearrangement uses TRBV29-1 and TRBJ1-1; no firm D call. Trimming pared 5 bases from V and 0 bases from J, leaving 7 bases between. The CDR3 sequence is 12 residues long. The germline V gene encodes CDR1 SQVTM and CDR2 ANQGSEA. In DNA form, the CDR3 reads TGCAGCGTTTCCGTTATGAACACTGAAGCTTTCTTT. Amino acid sequence: CSVSVMNTEAFF.

This clone occurred many times. The V gene is TRBV6-1, the J gene TRBJ2-2; D unresolved. The V gene's germline CDR1 is MNHNS and CDR2 SASEGT. V was shortened by 4 bases and J by 0 bases, with 21 bases between the two germline ends. The CDR3 is 19 amino acids. The CDR3 sequence is CASSAYQTRTRPNTGELFF. The CDR3 nucleotides are TGTGCCAGCAGTGCCTACCAGACACGAACCAGACCGAACACCGGGGAGCTGTTTTTT.

The gene calls are TRBV6-5 and TRBJ2-7; the D gene is possibly TRBD2 (6 bases). From germline, CDR1 is MNHEY and CDR2 SVGAGI. The CDR3 covers 15 residues. Trimming shortened V by 4 bases and J by 1 base, and 14 bases separated the two germline ends. The CDR3 DNA is TGTGCCAGCAGTTTCGGAGGCGGGGCTTCCTACGAGCAGTACTTC. Encoded protein: CASSFGGGASYEQYF.

The V and J genes are TRBV3-1 (or the pseudogene TRBV3-2) and TRBJ2-7, with D unresolved. V was pared by 4 bases and J by 2 bases, with 6 bases between. CDR1 LGHDT and CDR2 YNNKEL come from the germline V gene (reference sequence). The CDR3 consists of 12 residues. CDR3 nucleotides: TGTGCCAGCAGCCCCTTTACCTACGAGCAGTACTTC. Encoded protein: CASSPFTYEQYF.

The chain is built from TRBV4-1 and TRBJ2-5; D perhaps matches TRBD2 (6 bases). The CDR3 has 16 amino acids. The V end lost 0 bases, the J end lost 2 bases, and 13 bases lay between the germline ends. Germline V gene data show CDR1 as MGHRA and CDR2 as YSYEKL. CDR3 region: CASSQDRRARQETQYF. In DNA, the CDR3 is TGCGCCAGCAGCCAAGATCGGAGGGCGAGACAAGAGACCCAGTACTTC.

This clone was counted only a few times. The rearrangement uses TRBV6-5 and TRBJ2-7; TRBD1 aligns across 8 bases. Germline CDR1 and CDR2: MNHEY and SVGAGI. V was pared by 8 bases and J by 6 bases, with 15 bases of the junction left unmatched. The CDR3 is 15 residues long. CDR3 DNA: TGTGCCAGCGCCGCCGTGGGACAGGTTCTAACCGAGCAGTACTTC. Protein: CASAAVGQVLTEQYF.

The chain uses TRBV5-4 and TRBJ2-7, with 10 bases that match TRBD1. Germline V CDR1 and CDR2: SGHNT, YYREEE (reference sequence). V shed 5 bases, J shed 7 bases, and the junction held 6 bases outside the gene matches. The CDR3 has 13 amino acids. The CDR3 bases are TGTGCCAGCAGTCCTGACAGGGGGCGAGAGCAGTACTTC. Its protein is CASSPDRGREQYF.

J is TRBJ2-3 and V is TRBV19, with 8 bases that match TRBD2. The V and J ends lost 3 bases and 5 bases, in that order; junction bases with no gene match: 7. Germline CDR1 and CDR2: LNHDA and SQIVND (reference sequence). This CDR3 is built from 15 residues. The CDR3 DNA reads as TGTGCCAGTAGTATGGAGGGACTAGATGGAGATACGCAGTATTTT. Translation gives CASSMEGLDGDTQYF.

CDR3 sequence reads: CASSPDRTNTEAFF. CDR3 coding DNA: TGTGCCAGCAGTCCGGACAGAACGAACACTGAAGCTTTCTTT. The chain joins TRBV27 to TRBJ1-1; D possibly corresponds to TRBD1 (6 bases). The CDR3 spans 14 residues. Between the trimmed V and J ends, which lost 5 bases and 1 base, there was a span of 11 bases. Looked up from germline, CDR1 is MNHEY and CDR2 is SMNVEV (reference sequence).

The gene calls are TRBV29-1 and TRBJ2-3, with 7 bases that match TRBD1. The CDR3 consists of 14 residues. The V gene's germline CDR1 is SQVTM and CDR2 ANQGSEA. V dropped 7 bases and J dropped 3; count of bases not matched to a gene: 10. Here the CDR3 DNA reads TGCAGCGCTCGAGGGGGCTATAGGACAGATACGCAGTATTTT. Translated: CSARGGYRTDTQYF.

V and J are TRBV27 and TRBJ1-1, with 8 bases aligning to TRBD1. The germline gives CDR1 MNHEY, CDR2 SMNVEV (reference sequence). Trimming at V came to 5 bases and at J to 2 bases, leaving 7 bases not matched to a gene. The CDR3 sequence is 15 residues long. CDR3 in amino acids: CASSKDRAENTEAFF. CDR3 in DNA: TGTGCCAGCAGTAAGGACAGGGCTGAAAACACTGAAGCTTTCTTT.